This T cell receptor (beta chain) derives from a study of T cell responses to AZD1222 COVID-19 vaccine. For the study at large: Pooled together were second doses at about 4 or about 12 weeks.

V lost 0 bases and J lost 4, with 12 bases in between. The CDR3 sequence is 15 residues long. Germline V gives CDR1 LNHDA, CDR2 SQIVND (reference sequence). Points from the study as a whole: Among the donors, most were white British and more were female, and clonal diversity was possibly underestimated.

The repertoire was sequenced with immunoSEQ multiplex PCR; TCRdb's copy has only in-frame clones and lacks some. The sample lists just over 150,000 clones; 75% to 95% were seen once. In regard to this clone: Its antigen is unknown.

The sample consisted of peripheral blood, taken on day 0 of AZD1222 vaccination. The TCR comes from an adult in good health. This chain links TRBV19 with TRBJ1-2; D might be TRBD1 (5 bases). The CDR3 sequence is CASSIDGGRFYGYTF. The CDR3 DNA reads TGTGCCAGTAGTATAGATGGGGGACGGTTCTATGGCTACACCTTC.